The rows below give T cell receptor beta chains drawn from one sample of a study of blood T cell repertoires in COVID-19. Repertoires were generated with immunoSEQ multiplex PCR, while TCRdb's copy carries only in-frame clones and drops some. The top ten hold roughly 1.9% of the sample, which has around 240,000 clones, about 82% seen once. Specimen: PBMCs or T cells enriched from blood (not recorded which). These receptors all stem from a woman aged 45-65 years who had recovered from COVID-19. Each CDR3 is given with its conserved first and last residue. The order of the fields is clone size, J gene, D gene, CDR3 length, V gene, CDR3 DNA, CDR3 protein. The D gene is left open where the match is weak. Clone size is given for some rows only: seen once, a few or many times, or a class if the clone is expanded.

size: -
J: TRBJ1-2
D: -
length: 13
V: TRBV6-5
DNA: TGTGCCAGCACAAACACAGGGAACTATGGCTACACCTTC
CDR3: CASTNTGNYGYTF

size: -
J: TRBJ2-3
D: TRBD2
length: 13
V: TRBV28
DNA: TGTGCCGGTCGGTCTAGCGGGGTGGATACGCAGTATTTT
CDR3: CAGRSSGVDTQYF

size: -
J: TRBJ2-1
D: TRBD2
length: 15
V: TRBV2
DNA: TGTGCCAGCAGTAAACTAGCGGGGTCTCCCAATGAGCAGTTCTTC
CDR3: CASSKLAGSPNEQFF

size: -
J: TRBJ2-3
D: TRBD2
length: 15
V: TRBV18
DNA: TGTGCCAGCTCACCAGCGGGAGAAGGCACAGATACGCAGTATTTT
CDR3: CASSPAGEGTDTQYF

size: few
J: TRBJ1-4
D: TRBD1
length: 15
V: TRBV27
DNA: TGTGCCAGCAGTTTATCTAGAGGGGGCAATGAAAAACTGTTTTTT
CDR3: CASSLSRGGNEKLFF

size: -
J: TRBJ2-2
D: -
length: 16
V: TRBV19
DNA: TGTGCCAGTACCACGCCAGGAATCGCGAACACCGGGGAGCTGTTTTTT
CDR3: CASTTPGIANTGELFF

size: -
J: TRBJ1-2
D: TRBD1
length: 16
V: TRBV5-1
DNA: TGCGCCAGCAGCTTGAAATGGACAGGGCTGGACTATGGCTACACCTTC
CDR3: CASSLKWTGLDYGYTF

size: once
J: TRBJ1-2
D: -
length: 13
V: TRBV29-1
DNA: TGCAGCGCTTGGGACAAAACACGGGATGGCTACACCTTC
CDR3: CSAWDKTRDGYTF

size: few
J: TRBJ1-4
D: TRBD1
length: 17
V: TRBV4-3
DNA: TGCGCCAGCAGCCAAGAAGGCTTGGGCAGGGGGCAGGAAAAACTGTTTTTT
CDR3: CASSQEGLGRGQEKLFF

size: -
J: TRBJ2-1
D: TRBD1
length: 13
V: TRBV6-2/TRBV6-3
DNA: TGTGCCAGCAGTTGGGACAGCTACAATGAGCAGTTCTTC
CDR3: CASSWDSYNEQFF

size: once
J: TRBJ2-2
D: TRBD1
length: 15
V: TRBV19
DNA: TGTGCCAGTAGTATGGGGACAGGGTTACCCGGGGAGCTGTTTTTT
CDR3: CASSMGTGLPGELFF

size: -
J: TRBJ2-7
D: TRBD2
length: 13
V: TRBV30
DNA: TGTGCCTGGACTAGCGGGAGATCCTACGAGCAGTACTTC
CDR3: CAWTSGRSYEQYF

size: -
J: TRBJ1-2
D: -
length: 13
V: TRBV7-2
DNA: TGTGCCAGCAGCTTAGGCCGAGAGGATTACTACACCTTC
CDR3: CASSLGREDYYTF

size: -
J: TRBJ2-4
D: TRBD2
length: 14
V: TRBV7-3
DNA: TGTGCCAGCAGCTCGGGGGGTGTCGAAAACATTCAGTACTTC
CDR3: CASSSGGVENIQYF

size: -
J: TRBJ1-6
D: TRBD1
length: 15
V: TRBV20-1
DNA: TGCAGTGCTAGTACGGGGGGGACAGGGGTTTCACCCCTCCACTTT
CDR3: CSASTGGTGVSPLHF

size: -
J: TRBJ2-5
D: -
length: 15
V: TRBV19
DNA: TGTGCCAGTAGTATGAGCAGGCCCTCCGGGGGGACCCAGTACTTC
CDR3: CASSMSRPSGGTQYF